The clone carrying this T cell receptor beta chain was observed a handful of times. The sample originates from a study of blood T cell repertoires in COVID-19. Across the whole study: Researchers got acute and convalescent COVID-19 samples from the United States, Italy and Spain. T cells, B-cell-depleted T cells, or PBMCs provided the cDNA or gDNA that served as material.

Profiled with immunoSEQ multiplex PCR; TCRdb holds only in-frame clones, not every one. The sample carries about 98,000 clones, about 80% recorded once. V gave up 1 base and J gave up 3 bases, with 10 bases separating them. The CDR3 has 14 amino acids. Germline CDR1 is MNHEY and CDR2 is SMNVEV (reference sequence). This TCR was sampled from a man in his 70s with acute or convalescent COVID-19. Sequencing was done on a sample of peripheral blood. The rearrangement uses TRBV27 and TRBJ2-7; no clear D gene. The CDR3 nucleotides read TGTGCCAGCAGTTTATACCCCTCGAGCTACGAGCAGTACTTC. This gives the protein CASSLYPSSYEQYF.